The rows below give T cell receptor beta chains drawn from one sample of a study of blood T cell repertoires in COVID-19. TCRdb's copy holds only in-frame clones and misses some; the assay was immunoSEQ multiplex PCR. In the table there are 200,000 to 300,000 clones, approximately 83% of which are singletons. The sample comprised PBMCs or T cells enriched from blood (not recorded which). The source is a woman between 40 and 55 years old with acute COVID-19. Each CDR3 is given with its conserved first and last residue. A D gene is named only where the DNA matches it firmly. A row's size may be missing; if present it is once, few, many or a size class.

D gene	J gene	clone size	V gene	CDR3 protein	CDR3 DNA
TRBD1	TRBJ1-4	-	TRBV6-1	CASSEAGQPNEKLFF	TGTGCCAGCAGTGAAGCGGGACAGCCAAATGAAAAACTGTTTTTT
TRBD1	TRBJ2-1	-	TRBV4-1	CASSRWDRDSYNEQFF	TGCGCCAGCAGCCGATGGGACAGGGATTCGTACAATGAGCAGTTCTTC
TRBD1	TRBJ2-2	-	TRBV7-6	CASSLEDRGNTGELFF	TGTGCCAGCAGCTTAGAGGACAGGGGGAACACCGGGGAGCTGTTTTTT
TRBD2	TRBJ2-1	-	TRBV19	CASSTLAGEQFF	TGTGCCAGTAGTACACTAGCGGGGGAGCAGTTCTTC
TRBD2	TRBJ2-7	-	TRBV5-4	CASSLPSGSYEQYF	TGTGCCAGCAGCTTGCCTAGCGGGAGCTACGAGCAGTACTTC
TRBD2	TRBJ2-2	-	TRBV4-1	CASSQGGRAVTGELFF	TGCGCCAGCAGCCAAGGGGGGAGGGCGGTCACCGGGGAGCTGTTTTTT
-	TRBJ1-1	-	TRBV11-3	CASSPPGNTEAFF	TGTGCCAGCAGCCCCCCGGGGAACACTGAAGCTTTCTTT
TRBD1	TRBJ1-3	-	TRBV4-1	CASSLHYRGTGNTIYF	TGCGCCAGCAGCCTTCACTACAGGGGTACTGGAAACACCATATATTTT
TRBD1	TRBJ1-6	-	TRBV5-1	CASSYDRVSSPLHF	TGCGCCAGCAGTTACGACAGGGTTAGTTCACCCCTCCACTTT
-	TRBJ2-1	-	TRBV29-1	CSHSEYNEQFF	TGCAGTCATAGTGAGTACAATGAGCAGTTCTTC
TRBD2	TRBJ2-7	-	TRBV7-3	CASRLGAGESEEYHEQYF	TGTGCCAGCAGGTTGGGAGCGGGAGAGTCCGAGGAATACCACGAGCAGTACTTC
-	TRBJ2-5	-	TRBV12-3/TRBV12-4	CASSLRRIETQYF	TGTGCCAGCAGTTTAAGGCGGATAGAGACCCAGTACTTC
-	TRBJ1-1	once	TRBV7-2	CASSLDRVAEAFF	TGTGCCAGCAGCTTAGACAGGGTAGCTGAAGCTTTCTTT
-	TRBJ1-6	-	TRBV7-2	CASSWDGSSPLHF	TGTGCCAGCAGCTGGGACGGGAGTTCACCCCTCCACTTT
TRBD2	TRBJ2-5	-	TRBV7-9	CASSLRGAGGSQETQYF	TGTGCCAGCAGCCTTAGAGGTGCGGGAGGAAGCCAAGAGACCCAGTACTTC
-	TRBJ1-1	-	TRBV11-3	CASSLARYTEAFF	TGTGCCAGCAGCTTAGCACGGTACACTGAAGCTTTCTTT
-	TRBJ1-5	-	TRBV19	CASSQRSGQPQHF	TGTGCCAGTAGCCAGCGATCGGGTCAGCCCCAGCATTTT
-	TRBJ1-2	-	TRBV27	CASSPGERTANYGYTF	TGTGCCAGCAGTCCCGGTGAGCGGACCGCTAACTATGGCTACACCTTC
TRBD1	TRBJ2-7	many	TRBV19	CASSRGTGEFYEQYF	TGTGCCAGTAGTCGAGGGACAGGGGAGTTCTACGAGCAGTACTTC
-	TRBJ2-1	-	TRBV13	CASRGGLNEQFF	TGTGCCAGCCGCGGAGGACTTAATGAGCAGTTCTTC
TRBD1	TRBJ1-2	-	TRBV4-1	CASSQDRGRYGYTF	TGCGCCAGCAGCCAAGACAGGGGGCGTTATGGCTACACCTTC
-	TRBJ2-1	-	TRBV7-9	CASSLLGTGVDEQFF	TGTGCCAGCAGCTTACTCGGAACGGGGGTCGATGAGCAGTTCTTC
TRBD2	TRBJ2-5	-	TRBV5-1	CASSRTSGQETQYF	TGCGCCAGCAGTCGTACTAGCGGACAAGAGACCCAGTACTTC
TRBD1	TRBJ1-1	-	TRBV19	CASSMGRGIGEAFF	TGTGCCAGTAGTATGGGCAGGGGGATTGGTGAAGCTTTCTTT
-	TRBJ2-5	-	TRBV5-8	CASSLGREEVRETQYF	TGTGCCAGCAGCTTGGGGAGGGAGGAAGTTAGAGAGACCCAGTACTTC
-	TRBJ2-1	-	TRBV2	CASQAGEQFF	TGTGCCAGCCAAGCAGGAGAGCAGTTCTTC
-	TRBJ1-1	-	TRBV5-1	CASHTGTEAFF	TGCGCCAGCCACACGGGCACTGAAGCTTTCTTT